This T cell receptor beta chain appears in the sequencing data of a study of PD-1 blockade in classical Hodgkin lymphoma (TCRdb year 2020). For the study in its entirety: Nivolumab dosing was 3 mg/kg intravenously every 2 weeks, continuing until either disease progression or unacceptable toxicity. To define a peripheral blood immune signature of response to PD-1 blockade in classical Hodgkin lymphoma, the study combined TCR beta sequencing with CyTOF.

From the germline V gene (reference sequence), CDR1 is GTSNPN and CDR2 is SVGIG. V is clipped by 8 bases and J by 5 bases, and the sequence between their germline boundaries is 18 bases long. From its cysteine to its phenylalanine, the CDR3 spans 13 amino acids. Only CDR3 DNA remains: 39 bases, in frame from the first base. On the study overall, not on this receptor specifically: A significant rise by C4D1 was seen in CD4+ but not CD8+ TCR diversity (p=0.0027 vs p=0.16), with the rise being most apparent in complete responders (p=0.02). Baseline TCR diversity was reported to be lower in newly diagnosed patients than in healthy donors, and even lower in relapsed/refractory patients. Patients starting nivolumab less than 1 year after ASCT had lower diversity and were excluded from later analyses to avoid confounding by immune reconstitution. Trial patients achieving complete response had baseline diversity similar to newly diagnosed patients, whereas partial responders and progressors had significantly lower diversity. Only a single clinical trial cohort was studied, and what caused the repertoire differences, possibly disease activity or prior therapy, remained undefined.

The intended sense of this specimen's time point label: cycle 4 day 1 (C4D1), after six to seven weeks of nivolumab. Relapse after autologous stem cell transplantation had occurred in all trial patients, and cohorts A, B and C were distinguished by prior brentuximab vedotin exposure. The trial cohort was composed of around 60 patients with relapsed/refractory classical Hodgkin lymphoma, for whom complete response, partial response or progressive disease was recorded as best overall response. Trial patients were treated with single-agent nivolumab in the multi-cohort phase II CheckMate 205 trial. An independent review committee assessed best overall response using the 2007 International Working Group response criteria. PBMCs from the trial were collected at three points: immediately before nivolumab initiation (C1D1), and during therapy at cycle 2 day 1 and cycle 4 day 1. Peripheral blood was collected in 8 mL Vacutainer Cell Preparation Tubes, from which PBMCs were isolated by centrifugation and then cryopreserved.

The Qiagen DNeasy kit was used to extract genomic DNA from unsorted PBMCs and from the negatively selected CD4+ and CD8+ fractions. Amplification of TCR beta CDR3 regions was done by immunoSEQ multiplex PCR with primers that anneal to V and J segments. A synthetic immune receptor repertoire was used to minimize amplification bias, and any remaining bias was removed computationally after sequencing. The authors' analysis ran thus. Repertoire diversity was quantified as the Shannon entropy index using custom Python scripts. Unsorted, CD4+ and CD8+ repertoires were analyzed separately, except in combined analyses where CD4+ and CD8+ sequences were merged in silico. Clonal expansion was defined as a frequency increase of at least 2-fold after treatment compared with C1D1, and clones undetected at baseline were assigned a pseudocount of 0.5. Clones with 0 or 1 copy at C1D1 were defined as singleton clones, while clones with 2 or more copies were defined as non-singleton clones. Clones expanded in unsorted samples were annotated as CD4+, CD8+ or unknown by matching protein sequences in sorted samples from the same patient. Wilcoxon tests were applied to paired samples to test diversity changes from C1D1 to C4D1. Not all clones reach the TCRdb copy of this immuneACCESS table, which keeps in-frame sequences only. Checked studies attribute under half of the gap to unresolved V genes and leave the rest unexplained. V and J calls and clone size come straight from that table; D and trimming were deduced from the DNA. This sample gives 20,000 to 25,000 clones in total; 80% of them show up just once. Roughly 6.6% of the sample is taken by the ten largest.

For this clone: What this receptor recognizes is not known. No much larger clone is present one base from it, and per-base qualities are unavailable.

This sequence originates from a human donor with classical Hodgkin lymphoma. Sequences were derived from peripheral blood mononuclear cells (PBMCs), sampled before the fourth cycle of nivolumab. This sequence uses TRBV30 and TRBJ2-5; the D segment may tentatively be TRBD1 or TRBD2, each giving 5 matched bases. The CDR3 sequence is CAGMQGIAETQYF. The bases read TGTGCCGGGATGCAGGGAATAGCGGAGACCCAGTACTTC.